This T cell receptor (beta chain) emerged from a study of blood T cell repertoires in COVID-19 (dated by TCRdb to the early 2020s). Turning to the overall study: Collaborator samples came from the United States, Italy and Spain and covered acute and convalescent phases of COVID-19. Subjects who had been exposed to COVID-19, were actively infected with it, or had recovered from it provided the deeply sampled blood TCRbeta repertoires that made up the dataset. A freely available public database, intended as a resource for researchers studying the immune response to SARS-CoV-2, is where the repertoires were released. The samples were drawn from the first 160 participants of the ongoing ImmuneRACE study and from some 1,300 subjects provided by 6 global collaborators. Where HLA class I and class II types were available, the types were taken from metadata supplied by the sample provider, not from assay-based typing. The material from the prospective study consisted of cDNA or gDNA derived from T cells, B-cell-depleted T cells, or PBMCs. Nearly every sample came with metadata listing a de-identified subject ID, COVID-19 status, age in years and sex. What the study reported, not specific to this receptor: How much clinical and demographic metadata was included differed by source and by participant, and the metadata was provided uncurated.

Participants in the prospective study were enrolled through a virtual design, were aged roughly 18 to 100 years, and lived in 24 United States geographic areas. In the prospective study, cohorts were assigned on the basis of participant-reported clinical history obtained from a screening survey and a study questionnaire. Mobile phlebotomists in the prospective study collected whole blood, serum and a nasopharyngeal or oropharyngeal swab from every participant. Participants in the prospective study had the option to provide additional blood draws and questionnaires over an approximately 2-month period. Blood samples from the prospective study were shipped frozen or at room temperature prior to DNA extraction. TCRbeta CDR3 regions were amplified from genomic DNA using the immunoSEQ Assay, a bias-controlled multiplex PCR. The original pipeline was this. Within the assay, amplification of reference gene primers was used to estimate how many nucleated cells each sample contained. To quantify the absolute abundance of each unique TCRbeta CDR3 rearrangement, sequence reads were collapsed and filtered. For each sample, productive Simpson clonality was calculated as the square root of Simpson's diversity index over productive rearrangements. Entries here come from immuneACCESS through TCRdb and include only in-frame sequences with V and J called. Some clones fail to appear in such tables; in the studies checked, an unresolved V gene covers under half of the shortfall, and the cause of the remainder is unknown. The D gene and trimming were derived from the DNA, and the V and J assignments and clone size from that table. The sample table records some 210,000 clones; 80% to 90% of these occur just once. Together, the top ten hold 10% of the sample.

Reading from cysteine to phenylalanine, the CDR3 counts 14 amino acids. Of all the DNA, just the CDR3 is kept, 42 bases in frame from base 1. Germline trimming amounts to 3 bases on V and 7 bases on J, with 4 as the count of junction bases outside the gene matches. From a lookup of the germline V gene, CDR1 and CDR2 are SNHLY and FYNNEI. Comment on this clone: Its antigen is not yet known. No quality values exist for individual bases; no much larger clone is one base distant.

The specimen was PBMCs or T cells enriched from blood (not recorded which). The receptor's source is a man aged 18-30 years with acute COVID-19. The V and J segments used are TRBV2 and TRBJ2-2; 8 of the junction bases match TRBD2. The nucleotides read TGTGCCAGCAGTGAGATGGGGACTAGCGGGGAGCTGTTTTTT. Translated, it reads CASSEMGTSGELFF.